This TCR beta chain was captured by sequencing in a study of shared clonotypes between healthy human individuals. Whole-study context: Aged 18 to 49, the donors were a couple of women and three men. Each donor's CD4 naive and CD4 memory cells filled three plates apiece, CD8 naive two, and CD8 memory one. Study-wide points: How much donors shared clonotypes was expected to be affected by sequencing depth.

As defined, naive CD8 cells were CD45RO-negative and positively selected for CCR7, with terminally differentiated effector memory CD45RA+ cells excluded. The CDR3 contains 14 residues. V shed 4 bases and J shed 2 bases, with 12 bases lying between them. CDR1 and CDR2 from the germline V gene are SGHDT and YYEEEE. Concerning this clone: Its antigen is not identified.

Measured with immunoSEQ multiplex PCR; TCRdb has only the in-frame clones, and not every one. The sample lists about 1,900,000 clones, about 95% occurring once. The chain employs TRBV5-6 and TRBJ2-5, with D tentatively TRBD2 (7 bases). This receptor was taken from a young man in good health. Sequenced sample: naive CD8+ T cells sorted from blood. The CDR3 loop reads CASSGEGGQETQYF. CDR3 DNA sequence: TGTGCCAGCAGCGGTGAGGGGGGGCAAGAGACCCAGTACTTC.